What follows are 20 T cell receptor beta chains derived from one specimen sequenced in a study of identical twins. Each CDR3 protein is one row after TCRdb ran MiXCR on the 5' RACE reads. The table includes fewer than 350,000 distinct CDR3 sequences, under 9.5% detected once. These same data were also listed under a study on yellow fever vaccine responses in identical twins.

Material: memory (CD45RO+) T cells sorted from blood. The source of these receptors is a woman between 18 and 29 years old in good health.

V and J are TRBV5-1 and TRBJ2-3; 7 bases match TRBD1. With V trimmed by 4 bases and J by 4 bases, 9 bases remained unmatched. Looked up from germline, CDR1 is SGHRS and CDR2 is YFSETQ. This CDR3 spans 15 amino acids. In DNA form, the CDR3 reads TGCGCCAGCAGCGCCTCAGGGGGTCGGGCAGATACGCAGTATTTT. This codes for CASSASGGRADTQYF.

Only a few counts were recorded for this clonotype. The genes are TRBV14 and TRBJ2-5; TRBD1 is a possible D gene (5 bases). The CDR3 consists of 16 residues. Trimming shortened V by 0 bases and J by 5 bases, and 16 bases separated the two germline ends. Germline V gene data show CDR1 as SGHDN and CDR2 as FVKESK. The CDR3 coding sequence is TGTGCCAGCAGCCAAGACGCAGGGATTCGATCGGAGACCCAGTACTTC. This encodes CASSQDAGIRSETQYF.

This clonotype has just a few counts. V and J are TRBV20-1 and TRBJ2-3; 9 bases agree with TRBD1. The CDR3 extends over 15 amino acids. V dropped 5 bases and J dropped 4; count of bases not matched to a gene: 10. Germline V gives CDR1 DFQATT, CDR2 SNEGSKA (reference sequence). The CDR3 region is CSAPGQGKGPDTQYF. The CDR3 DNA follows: TGCAGTGCTCCCGGACAGGGGAAGGGGCCAGATACGCAGTATTTT.

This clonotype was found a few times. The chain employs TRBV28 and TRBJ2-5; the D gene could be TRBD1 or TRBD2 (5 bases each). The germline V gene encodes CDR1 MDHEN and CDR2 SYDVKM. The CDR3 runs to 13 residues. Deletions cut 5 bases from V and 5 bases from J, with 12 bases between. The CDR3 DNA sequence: TGTGCCAGCAGTATGAACAGGAGGGAGACCCAGTACTTC. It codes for CASSMNRRETQYF.

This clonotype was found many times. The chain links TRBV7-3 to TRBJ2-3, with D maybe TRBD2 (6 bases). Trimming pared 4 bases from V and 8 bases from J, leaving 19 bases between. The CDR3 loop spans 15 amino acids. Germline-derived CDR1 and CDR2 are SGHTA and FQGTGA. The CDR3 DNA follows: TGTGCCAGCAGCTGGAAGGAGGGCCCCCGCAGTACGCAGTATTTT. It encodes CASSWKEGPRSTQYF.

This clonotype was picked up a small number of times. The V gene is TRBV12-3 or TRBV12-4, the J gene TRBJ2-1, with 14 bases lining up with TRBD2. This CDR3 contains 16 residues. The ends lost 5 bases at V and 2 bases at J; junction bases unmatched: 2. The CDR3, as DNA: TGTGCCAGCAGTCCGGGACTAGCGGGAGCCTACAATGAGCAGTTCTTC. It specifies CASSPGLAGAYNEQFF.

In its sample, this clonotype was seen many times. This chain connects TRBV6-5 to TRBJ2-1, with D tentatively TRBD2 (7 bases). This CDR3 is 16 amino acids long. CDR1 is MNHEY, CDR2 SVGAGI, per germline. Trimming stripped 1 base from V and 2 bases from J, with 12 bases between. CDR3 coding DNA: TGTGCCAGCAGTTACTGGGAGGGGGTGGCCTACAATGAGCAGTTCTTC. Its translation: CASSYWEGVAYNEQFF.

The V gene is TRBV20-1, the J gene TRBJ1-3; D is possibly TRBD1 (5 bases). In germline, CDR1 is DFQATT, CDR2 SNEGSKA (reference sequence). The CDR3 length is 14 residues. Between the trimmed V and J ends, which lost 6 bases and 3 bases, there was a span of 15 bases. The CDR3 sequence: CSASVGPVGNTIYF. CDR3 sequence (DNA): TGCAGTGCGAGCGTGGGACCCGTTGGAAACACCATATATTTT.

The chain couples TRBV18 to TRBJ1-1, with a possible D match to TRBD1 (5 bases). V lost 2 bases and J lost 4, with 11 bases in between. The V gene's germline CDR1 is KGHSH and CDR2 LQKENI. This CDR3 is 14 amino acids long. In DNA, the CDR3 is TGTGCCAGCTCACCAAGGGAGGGGCGCACTGAAGCTTTCTTT. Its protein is CASSPREGRTEAFF. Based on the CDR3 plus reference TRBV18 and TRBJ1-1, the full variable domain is NAGVMQNPRHLVRRRGQEARLRCSPMKGHSHVYWYRQLPEEGLKFMVYLQKENIIDESGMPKERFSAEFPKEGPSILRIQQVVRGDSAAYFCASSPREGRTEAFFGQGTRLTVV.

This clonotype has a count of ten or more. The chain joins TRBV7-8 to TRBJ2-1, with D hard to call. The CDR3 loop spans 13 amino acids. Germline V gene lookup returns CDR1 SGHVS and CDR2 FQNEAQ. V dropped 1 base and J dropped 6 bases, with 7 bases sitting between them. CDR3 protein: CASSLGWVNEQFF. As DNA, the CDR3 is TGTGCCAGCAGCTTAGGGTGGGTCAATGAGCAGTTCTTC.

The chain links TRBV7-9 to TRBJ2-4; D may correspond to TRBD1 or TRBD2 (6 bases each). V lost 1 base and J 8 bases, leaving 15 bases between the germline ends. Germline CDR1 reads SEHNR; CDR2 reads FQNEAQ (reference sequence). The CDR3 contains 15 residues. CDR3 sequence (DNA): TGTGCCAGCAGCTTAGGGGGGGCCCGATCGGACATTCAGTACTTC. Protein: CASSLGGARSDIQYF.

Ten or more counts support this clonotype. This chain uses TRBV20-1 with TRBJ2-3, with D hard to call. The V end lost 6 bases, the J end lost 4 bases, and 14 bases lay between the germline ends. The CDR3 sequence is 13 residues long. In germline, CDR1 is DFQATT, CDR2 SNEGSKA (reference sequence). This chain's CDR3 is CSAPPSWADTQYF. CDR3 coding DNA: TGCAGTGCCCCCCCCAGTTGGGCAGATACGCAGTATTTT.

The CDR3: CASSPTGLQETQYF. Here the CDR3 DNA reads TGTGCCAGCTCACCTACAGGGCTCCAAGAGACCCAGTACTTC. V and J are TRBV18 and TRBJ2-5, with a tentative D call TRBD1 (6 bases). CDR1 and CDR2 (germline): KGHSH, LQKENI. The ends were cut back, 3 bases at V and 1 base at J, with 9 bases in the middle. The CDR3 runs to 14 residues.

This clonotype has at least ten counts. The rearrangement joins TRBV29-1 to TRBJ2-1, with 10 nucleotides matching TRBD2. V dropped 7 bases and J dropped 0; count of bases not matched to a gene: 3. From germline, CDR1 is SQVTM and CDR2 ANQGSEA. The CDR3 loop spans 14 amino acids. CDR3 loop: CSGSGGSSYNEQFF. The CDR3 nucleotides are TGCAGCGGTAGCGGGGGGTCCTCCTACAATGAGCAGTTCTTC.

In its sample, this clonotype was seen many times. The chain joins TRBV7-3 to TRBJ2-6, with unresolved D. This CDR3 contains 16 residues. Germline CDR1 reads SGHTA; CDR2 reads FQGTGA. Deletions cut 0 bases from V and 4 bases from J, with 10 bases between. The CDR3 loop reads CASSLTGGKGANVLTF. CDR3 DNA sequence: TGTGCCAGCAGCTTAACTGGTGGTAAGGGGGCCAACGTCCTGACTTTC.

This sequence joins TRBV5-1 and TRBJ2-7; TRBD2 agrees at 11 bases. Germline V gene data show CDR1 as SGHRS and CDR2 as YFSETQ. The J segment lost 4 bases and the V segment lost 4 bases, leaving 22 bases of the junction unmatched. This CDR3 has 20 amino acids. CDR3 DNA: TGCGCCAGCAGCCCCAAGGGACAGAGGGACACTAGCGGGAGTCGGTACGAGCAGTACTTC. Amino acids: CASSPKGQRDTSGSRYEQYF.

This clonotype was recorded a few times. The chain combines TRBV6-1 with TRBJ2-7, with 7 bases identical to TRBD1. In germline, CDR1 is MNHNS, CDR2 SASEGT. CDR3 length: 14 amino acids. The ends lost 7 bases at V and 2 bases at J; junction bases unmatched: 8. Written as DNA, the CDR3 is TGTGCCAGCACTAGGGACAGCGCGACCTACGAGCAGTACGTC. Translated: CASTRDSATYEQYV.

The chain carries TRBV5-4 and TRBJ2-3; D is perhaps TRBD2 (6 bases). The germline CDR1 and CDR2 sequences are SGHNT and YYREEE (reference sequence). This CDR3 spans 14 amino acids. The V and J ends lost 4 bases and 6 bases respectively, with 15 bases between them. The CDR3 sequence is CASSPGTPPDTQYF. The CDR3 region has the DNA TGTGCCAGCAGCCCTGGGACTCCACCTGATACGCAGTATTTT.

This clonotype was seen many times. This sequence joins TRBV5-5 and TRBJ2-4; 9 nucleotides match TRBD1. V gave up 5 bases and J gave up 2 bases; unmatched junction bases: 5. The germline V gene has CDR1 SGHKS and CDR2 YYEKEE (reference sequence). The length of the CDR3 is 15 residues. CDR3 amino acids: CASSLTGGSKNIQYF. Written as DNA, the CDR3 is TGTGCCAGCAGTTTGACAGGGGGGTCCAAAAACATTCAGTACTTC.

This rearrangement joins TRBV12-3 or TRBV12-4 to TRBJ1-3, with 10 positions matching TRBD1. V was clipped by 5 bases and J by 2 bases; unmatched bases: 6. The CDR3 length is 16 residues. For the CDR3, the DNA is TGTGCCAGCAGTCCAAACGACAGGGGGCCTGGAAACACCATATATTTT. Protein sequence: CASSPNDRGPGNTIYF.